These T cell receptor beta chains were read from a single sample in a study of technical replicates of blood from a handful of donors. Method: immunoSEQ multiplex PCR; TCRdb's copy keeps in-frame clones and lacks some. The repertoire holds about 60,000 clones, with more than 75% as singletons. Sequences were obtained from PBMCs. The source of these receptors is a human donor in good health. Some clones in this sample may be carry-over from other donors' samples. CDR3s include the opening cysteine and the closing phenylalanine or tryptophan. Fields, in order: CDR3 length, V gene, D gene, J gene, CDR3 protein, CDR3 DNA. The D gene is left open where the match is weak.

>14|TRBV4-2|TRBD1|TRBJ2-5
CASSQDLLNRGQYF
TGTGCCAGCAGCCAAGACCTACTGAACAGGGGGCAGTACTTC
>15|TRBV9|-|TRBJ2-1
CASSVMQGSYNEQFF
TGTGCCAGCAGCGTGATGCAGGGCTCCTACAATGAGCAGTTCTTC
>16|TRBV14|TRBD1|TRBJ2-3
CASSPWTGVFADTQYF
TGTGCCAGCAGCCCCTGGACAGGGGTGTTCGCAGATACGCAGTATTTT
>13|TRBV7-3|-|TRBJ1-1
CASSLRFDTEAFF
TGTGCCAGCAGCCTCAGGTTCGACACTGAAGCTTTCTTT
>17|TRBV7-2|-|TRBJ2-7
CASSLASGGTPWNEQYF
TGTGCCAGCAGCTTAGCGTCAGGGGGGACCCCCTGGAACGAGCAGTACTTC
>18|TRBV5-6|TRBD1|TRBJ2-2
CASSFMSIRDRGTGELFF
TGTGCCAGCAGCTTCATGTCAATCCGGGACAGGGGGACCGGGGAGCTGTTTTTT
>15|TRBV11-2|-|TRBJ2-5
CASSLVLGGQETQYF
TGTGCCAGCAGCTTAGTCCTGGGGGGCCAAGAGACCCAGTACTTC
>16|TRBV7-2|TRBD2|TRBJ2-5
CASSLFAGGNQETQYF
TGTGCCAGCAGCTTATTTGCGGGGGGGAACCAAGAGACCCAGTACTTC
>16|TRBV4-3|-|TRBJ1-2
CASSQGLVDQVYGYTF
TGCGCCAGCAGCCAAGGATTGGTCGATCAGGTCTATGGCTACACCTTC
>12|TRBV5-1|TRBD2|TRBJ2-1
CASMPTSGNPFF
TGCGCCAGCATGCCCACTAGCGGGAATCCGTTCTTC